This TCR beta chain is drawn from a study of blood T cell repertoires in COVID-19. Study-wide background: Donors in the United States, Italy and Spain gave samples during acute or convalescent COVID-19.

Clones were read by immunoSEQ multiplex PCR, and TCRdb kept only the in-frame ones, dropping some. Among around 250,000 clones, about four fifths were seen once, and the ten largest hold roughly 2%. V lost 0 bases and J lost 4, with 15 bases in between. Per germline, CDR1 WNHNN and CDR2 SYGVQD (reference sequence). The CDR3 is 16 amino acids. The sequence came from a man younger than 45 who had recovered from COVID-19. The chain couples TRBV10-1 to TRBJ2-5; TRBD2 might be the D (5 bases). Sequenced sample: peripheral blood. Written as DNA, the CDR3 is TGCGCCAGCAGTGAGTCCGGGATGGGCTCACGAGAGACCCAGTACTTC. Encoded protein: CASSESGMGSRETQYF.